This record concerns one T cell receptor beta chain sequence. Its antigen is as yet unknown. Germline assignment: CDR1 SGHTA and CDR2 FQGNSA. The CDR3 has 14 amino acids. Losses at the gene ends were 7 bases for V and 6 bases for J; bases not matched to a gene: 11. The record originates from a study of T-cell reconstitution after alpha-beta-depleted transplantation in children. Overall study results and limits: Most T-cell counts and diversity one year after the transplant came from T cells that were newly produced.

A TCRbeta library incorporating unique molecular identifiers was prepared. Each CDR3 protein is one row after TCRdb ran MiXCR on the PCR reads. This table holds about 1,000,000 distinct CDR3 sequences, about 29% found once. Sequences were derived from PBMCs, mostly from graft donor cells, sampled 360 days after TCRalphabeta/CD19-depleted stem cell transplant. V and J are TRBV7-2 and TRBJ1-1; 7 bases align to TRBD1. The receptor's source is a boy under two years old who had a stem cell transplant for SCID, so the T cells may come from the graft donor. In DNA, the CDR3 is TGTGCCAGCAACCGGAACACAGGGGCGTCTGAAGCTTTCTTT. As protein: CASNRNTGASEAFF. Drawing the rest from reference TRBV7-2 and TRBJ1-1, the complete variable domain is GAGVSQSPSNKVTEKGKDVELRCDPISGHTALYWYRQSLGQGLEFLIYFQGNSAPDKSGLPSDRFSAERTGGSVSTLTIQRTQQEDSAVYLCASNRNTGASEAFFGQGTRLTVV.